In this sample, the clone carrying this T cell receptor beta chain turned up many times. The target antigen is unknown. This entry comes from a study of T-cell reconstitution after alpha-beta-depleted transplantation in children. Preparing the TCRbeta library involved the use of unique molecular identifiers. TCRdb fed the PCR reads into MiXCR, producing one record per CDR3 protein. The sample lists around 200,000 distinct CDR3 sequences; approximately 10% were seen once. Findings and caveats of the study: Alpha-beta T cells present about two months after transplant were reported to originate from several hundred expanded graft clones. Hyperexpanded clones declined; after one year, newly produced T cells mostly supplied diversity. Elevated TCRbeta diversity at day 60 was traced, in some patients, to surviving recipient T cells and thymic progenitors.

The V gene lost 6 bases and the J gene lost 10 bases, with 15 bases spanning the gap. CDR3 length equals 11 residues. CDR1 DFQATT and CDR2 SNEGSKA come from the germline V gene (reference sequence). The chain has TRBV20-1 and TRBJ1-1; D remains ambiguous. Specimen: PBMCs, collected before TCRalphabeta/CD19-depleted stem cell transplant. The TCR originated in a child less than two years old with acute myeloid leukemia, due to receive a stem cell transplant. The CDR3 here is CSAKTGLGAFF. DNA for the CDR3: TGCAGTGCCAAGACGGGATTAGGAGCTTTCTTT.